These 5 T cell receptor beta chains were sequenced from one sample in a study of blood T cell repertoires in COVID-19. This table comes from immunoSEQ multiplex PCR, and its TCRdb copy is limited to in-frame clones, with some not included. The sample includes some 270,000 clones, approximately 86% of them seen just once. The specimen sequenced was peripheral blood. All receptors derive from a human donor with COVID-19, enrolled during active disease. The donor label of this sample is uncertain.

The genes are TRBV24-1 and TRBJ2-1; 10 nucleotides line up with TRBD2. The CDR3 contains 15 residues. The V gene's germline CDR1 is KGHDR and CDR2 SFDVKD. The J segment lost 9 bases and the V segment lost 3 bases, leaving 7 bases of the junction unmatched. The CDR3 nucleotides are TGTGCCACCAGTGATGGGACTAGCGTGCGTAGTGAGCAGTTCTTC. It is translated as CATSDGTSVRSEQFF.

The J gene is TRBJ2-2, the V gene TRBV6-2 or TRBV6-3, with TRBD2 identical over 15 bases. Germline CDR1 and CDR2: MNHEY and SVGEGT. With 5 bases clipped from V and 8 bases from J, the junction kept 9 bases outside the gene matches. This CDR3 comprises 17 residues. CDR3 bases: TGTGCCAGCAGTCGCGGACTAGCGGGAGGGCTCCCGGGGGAGCTGTTTTTT. Amino acids: CASSRGLAGGLPGELFF.

The CDR3 DNA is TGTGCCAGTAGGCACCCCGCAGGGGTCAGAAACACTGAAGCTTTCTTT. It is translated as CASRHPAGVRNTEAFF. The V gene is TRBV19, the J gene TRBJ1-1; TRBD1 is a possible D gene (6 bases). This CDR3 region has 16 residues. V lost 6 bases and J 2 bases, leaving 19 bases between the germline ends. Germline CDR1 is LNHDA and CDR2 is SQIVND (reference sequence).

The gene calls are TRBV5-4 and TRBJ1-5; D is uncertain. The length of the CDR3 is 14 residues. V gave up 4 bases and J gave up 9 bases, with 17 bases separating them. Germline V gene data show CDR1 as SGHNT and CDR2 as YYREEE (reference sequence). CDR3 residues: CASSEAGSTRPQHF. In DNA, the CDR3 is TGTGCCAGCAGCGAGGCCGGGTCCACTCGGCCCCAGCATTTT.

As regards this clone: Other nucleotide sequences in the sample specify the same CDR3. CDR3 coding DNA: TGTGCCAGCAGCCGAAGCGGATCCTACGAGCAGTACTTC. Translating it yields CASSRSGSYEQYF. The V gene is TRBV6-5, the J gene TRBJ2-7, with D possibly TRBD2 on 5 matching bases. This CDR3 spans 13 amino acids. The germline V gene has CDR1 MNHEY and CDR2 SVGAGI. The V end lost 6 bases, the J end lost 1 base, and 10 bases lay between the germline ends.